This T cell receptor (beta chain) was observed in a study of blood T cells in healthy people across ages. V shed 5 bases and J shed 4 bases, with 9 bases lying between them. CDR3 length: 14 residues. CDR1 and CDR2 from the germline V gene are LNHNV and YYDKDF (reference sequence). This clonotype has a handful of counts. Antigen unknown. The authors ran a second PCR of roughly 6 to 12 cycles using a sample-barcoded 5' primer and a J-beta primer mix. TCRdb fed the 5' RACE reads into MiXCR, producing one record per CDR3 protein. The data contain around 1.7 million distinct CDR3 sequences, 28% of them singletons. Study-wide results and caveats: Conclusively comparing naive with antigen-experienced cells was impossible with unsorted PBMCs. Age showed a roughly linear inverse relationship with TCR beta diversity per million T cells.

Each sample provided at least 5.5 micrograms of extracted total RNA. Specimen: blood. The receptor's source is a woman in her twenties or thirties in good health. The chain carries TRBV15 and TRBJ2-6; D is uncertain. CDR3 sequence: CATSALGGANVLTF. The CDR3 nucleotides are TGTGCCACCAGCGCGCTAGGGGGGGCCAACGTCCTGACTTTC.